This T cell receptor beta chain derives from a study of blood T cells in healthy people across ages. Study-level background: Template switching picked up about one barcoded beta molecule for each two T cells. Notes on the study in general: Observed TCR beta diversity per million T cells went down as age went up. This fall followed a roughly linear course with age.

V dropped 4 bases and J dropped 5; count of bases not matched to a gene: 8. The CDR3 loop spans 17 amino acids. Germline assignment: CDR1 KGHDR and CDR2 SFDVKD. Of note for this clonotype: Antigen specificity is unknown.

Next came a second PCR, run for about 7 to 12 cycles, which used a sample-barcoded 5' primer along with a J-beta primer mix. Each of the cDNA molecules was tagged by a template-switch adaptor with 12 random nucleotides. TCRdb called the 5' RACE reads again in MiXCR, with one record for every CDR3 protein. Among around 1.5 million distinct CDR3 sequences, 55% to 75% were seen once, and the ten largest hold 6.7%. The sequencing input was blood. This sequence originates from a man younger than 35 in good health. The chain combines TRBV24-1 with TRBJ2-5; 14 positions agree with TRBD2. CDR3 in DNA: TGTGCCACCAGTGAAGGGACTAGCGGGGGTAGTCTGGAGACCCAGTACTTC. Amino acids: CATSEGTSGGSLETQYF.